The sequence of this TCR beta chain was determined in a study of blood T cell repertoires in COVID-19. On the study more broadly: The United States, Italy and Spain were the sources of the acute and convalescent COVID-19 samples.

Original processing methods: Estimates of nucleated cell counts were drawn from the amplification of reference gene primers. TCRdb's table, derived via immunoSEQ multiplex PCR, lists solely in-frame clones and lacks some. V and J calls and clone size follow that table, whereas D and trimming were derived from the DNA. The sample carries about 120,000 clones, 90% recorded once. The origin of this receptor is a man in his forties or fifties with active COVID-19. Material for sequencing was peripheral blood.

The CDR3 DNA sequence: TGTGCCAGCTCAAGGACTAGCGGGGGCTCCTACAATGAGCAGTTCTTC. This translates into CASSRTSGGSYNEQFF. The chain couples TRBV18 to TRBJ2-1; 13 nucleotides agree with TRBD2. This CDR3 is 16 amino acids long. V shed 5 bases, J shed 0 bases, and the junction held 1 base outside the gene matches. Germline V gene data show CDR1 as KGHSH and CDR2 as LQKENI.